The T cell receptor beta chain under discussion was sequenced for a study of regulatory T cells in long-lasting Graves disease. Whole-study context: Persistent cases took antithyroid drugs over 5 years and stayed TSH receptor antibody positive.

Sequencing libraries for TCR beta were prepared with iRepertoire HTBI primers and Arm-PCR of CDR3 regions. One entry per CDR3 protein, called by TCRdb with MiXCR from the multiplex PCR reads. This table has roughly 450,000 distinct CDR3 sequences, around 22% appearing once. The table lists this clonotype with many counts. Its antigen is not identified. The CDR3 consists of 12 residues. The V gene lost 0 bases and the J gene lost 6 bases, with 8 bases spanning the gap. Germline CDR1 reads DFQATT; CDR2 reads SNEGSKA (reference sequence). Time point noted: persistent/refractory GD, antithyroid drugs over 5 years with positive TRAb. PBMC RNA served as the TCR library source. Study observations and caveats: With persistent disease, TRBV28, TRBJ1-2 and TRBJ2-5 were the favored segments.

The receptor was derived from a female donor with Graves disease. The V call is TRBV20-1, the J call TRBJ1-1; no clear D gene. The sequenced sample was peripheral blood mononuclear cells (PBMCs), obtained when the disease was refractory, from a patient treated with antithyroid drugs. DNA for the CDR3: TGCAGTGCTAGAGAACCCACTTCTGAAGCTTTCTTT. Translation gives CSAREPTSEAFF.